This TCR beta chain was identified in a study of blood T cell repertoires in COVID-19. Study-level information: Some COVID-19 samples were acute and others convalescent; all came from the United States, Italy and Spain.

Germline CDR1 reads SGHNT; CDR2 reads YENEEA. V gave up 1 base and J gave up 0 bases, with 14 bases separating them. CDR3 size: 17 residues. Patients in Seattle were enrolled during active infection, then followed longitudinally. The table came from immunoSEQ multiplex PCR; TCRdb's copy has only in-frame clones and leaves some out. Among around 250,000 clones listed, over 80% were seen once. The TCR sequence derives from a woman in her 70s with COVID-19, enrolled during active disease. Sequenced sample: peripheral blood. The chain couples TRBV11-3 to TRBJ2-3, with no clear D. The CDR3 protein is CASSLVLAAVSTDTQYF. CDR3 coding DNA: TGTGCCAGCAGCTTAGTCCTCGCGGCAGTTAGCACAGATACGCAGTATTTT. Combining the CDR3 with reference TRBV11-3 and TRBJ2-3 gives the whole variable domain EAGVVQSPRYKIIEKKQPVAFWCNPISGHNTLYWYLQNLGQGPELLIRYENEEAVDDSQLPKDRFSAERLKGVDSTLKIQPAELGDSAVYLCASSLVLAAVSTDTQYFGPGTRLTVL.